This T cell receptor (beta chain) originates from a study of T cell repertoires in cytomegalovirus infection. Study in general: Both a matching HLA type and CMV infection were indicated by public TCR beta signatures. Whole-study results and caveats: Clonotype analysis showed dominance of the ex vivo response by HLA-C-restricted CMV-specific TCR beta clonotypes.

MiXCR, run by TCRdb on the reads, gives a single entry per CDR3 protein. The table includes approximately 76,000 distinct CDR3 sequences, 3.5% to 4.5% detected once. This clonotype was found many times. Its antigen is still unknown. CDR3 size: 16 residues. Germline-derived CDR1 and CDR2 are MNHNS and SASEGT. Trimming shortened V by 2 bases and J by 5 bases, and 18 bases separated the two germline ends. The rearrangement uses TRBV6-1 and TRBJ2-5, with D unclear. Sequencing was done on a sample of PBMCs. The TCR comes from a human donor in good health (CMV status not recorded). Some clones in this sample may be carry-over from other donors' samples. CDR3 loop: CASSESWGLGRETQYF. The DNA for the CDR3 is TGTGCCAGCAGTGAAAGCTGGGGATTAGGAAGGGAGACCCAGTACTTC.